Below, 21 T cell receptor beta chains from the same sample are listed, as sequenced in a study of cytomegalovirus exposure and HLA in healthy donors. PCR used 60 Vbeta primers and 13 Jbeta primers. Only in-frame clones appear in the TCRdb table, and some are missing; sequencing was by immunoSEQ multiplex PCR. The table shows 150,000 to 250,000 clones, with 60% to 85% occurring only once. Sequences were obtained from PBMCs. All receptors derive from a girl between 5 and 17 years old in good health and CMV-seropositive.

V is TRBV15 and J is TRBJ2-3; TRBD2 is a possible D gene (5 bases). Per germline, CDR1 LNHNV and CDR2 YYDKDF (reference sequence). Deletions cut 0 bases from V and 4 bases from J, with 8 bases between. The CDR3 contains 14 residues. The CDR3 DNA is TGTGCCACCAGCAGAGATGTCGGGGCAGATACGCAGTATTTT. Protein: CATSRDVGADTQYF. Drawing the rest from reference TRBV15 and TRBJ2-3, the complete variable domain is DAMVIQNPRYQVTQFGKPVTLSCSQTLNHNVMYWYQQKSSQAPKLLFHYYDKDFNNEADTPDNFQSRRPNTSFCFLDIRSPGLGDTAMYLCATSRDVGADTQYFGPGTRLTVL.

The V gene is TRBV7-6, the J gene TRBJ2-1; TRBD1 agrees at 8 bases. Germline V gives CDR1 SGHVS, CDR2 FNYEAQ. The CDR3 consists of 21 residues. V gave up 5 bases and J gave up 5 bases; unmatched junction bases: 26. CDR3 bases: TGTGCCAGCAGCACAGTACACAGGGGGTCGCTGCGCCAAGAGGGGCACAATGAGCAGTTCTTC. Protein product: CASSTVHRGSLRQEGHNEQFF.

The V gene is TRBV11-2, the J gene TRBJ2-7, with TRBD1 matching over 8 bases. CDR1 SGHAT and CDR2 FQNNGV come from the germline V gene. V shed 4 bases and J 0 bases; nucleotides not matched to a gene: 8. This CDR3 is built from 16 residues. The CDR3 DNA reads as TGTGCCAGCAGCTACCAAGCCGGGACAGGCTCCTACGAGCAGTACTTC. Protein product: CASSYQAGTGSYEQYF.

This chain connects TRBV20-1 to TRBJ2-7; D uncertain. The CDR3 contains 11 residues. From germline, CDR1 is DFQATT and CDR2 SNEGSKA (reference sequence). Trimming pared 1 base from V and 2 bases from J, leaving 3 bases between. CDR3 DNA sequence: TGCAGTGCTAGAGGTACCTACGAGCAGTACTTC. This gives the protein CSARGTYEQYF.

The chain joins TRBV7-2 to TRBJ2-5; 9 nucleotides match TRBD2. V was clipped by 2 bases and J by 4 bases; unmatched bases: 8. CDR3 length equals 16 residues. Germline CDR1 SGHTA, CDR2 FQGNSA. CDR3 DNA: TGTGCCAGCAGCTTATTACCGGGACTAGCCGGAGAGACCCAGTACTTC. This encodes CASSLLPGLAGETQYF.

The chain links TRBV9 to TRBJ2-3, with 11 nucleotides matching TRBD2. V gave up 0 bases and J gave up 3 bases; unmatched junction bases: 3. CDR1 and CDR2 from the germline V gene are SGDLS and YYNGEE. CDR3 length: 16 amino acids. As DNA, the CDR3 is TGTGCCAGCAGCGTAGCACTAGCGGGGGTAACAGATACGCAGTATTTT. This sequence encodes CASSVALAGVTDTQYF.

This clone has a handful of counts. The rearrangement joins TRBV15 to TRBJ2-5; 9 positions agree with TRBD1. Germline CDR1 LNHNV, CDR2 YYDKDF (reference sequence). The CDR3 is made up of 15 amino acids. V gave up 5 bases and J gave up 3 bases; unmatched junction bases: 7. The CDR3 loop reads CATSPGQGKEETQYF. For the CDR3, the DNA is TGTGCCACCAGCCCTGGACAGGGGAAAGAAGAGACCCAGTACTTC.

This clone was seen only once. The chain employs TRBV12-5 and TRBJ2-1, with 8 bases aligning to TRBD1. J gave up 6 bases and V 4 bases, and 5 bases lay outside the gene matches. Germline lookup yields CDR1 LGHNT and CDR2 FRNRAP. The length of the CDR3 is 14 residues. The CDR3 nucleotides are TGTGCTAGTGGTTCGGACAGGGTGGGCAATGAGCAGTTCTTC. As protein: CASGSDRVGNEQFF.

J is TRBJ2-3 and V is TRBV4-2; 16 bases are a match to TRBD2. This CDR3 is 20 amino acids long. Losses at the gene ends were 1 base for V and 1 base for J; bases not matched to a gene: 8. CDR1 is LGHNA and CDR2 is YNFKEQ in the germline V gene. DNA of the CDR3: TGTGCCAGCAGCCAAGGTGGGACTAGCGGGGGGGTCGGAGGCACAGATACGCAGTATTTT. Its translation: CASSQGGTSGGVGGTDTQYF.

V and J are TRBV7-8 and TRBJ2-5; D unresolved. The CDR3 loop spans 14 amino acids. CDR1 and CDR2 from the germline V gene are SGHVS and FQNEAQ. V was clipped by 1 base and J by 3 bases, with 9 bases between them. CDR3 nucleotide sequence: TGTGCCAGCAGCTTAGGTTCGGCGGAAGAGACCCAGTACTTC. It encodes CASSLGSAEETQYF. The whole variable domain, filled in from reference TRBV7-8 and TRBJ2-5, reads GAGVSQSPRYKVAKRGQDVALRCDPISGHVSLFWYQQALGQGPEFLTYFQNEAQLDKSGLPSDRFFAERPEGSVSTLKIQRTQQEDSAVYLCASSLGSAEETQYFGPGTRLLVL.

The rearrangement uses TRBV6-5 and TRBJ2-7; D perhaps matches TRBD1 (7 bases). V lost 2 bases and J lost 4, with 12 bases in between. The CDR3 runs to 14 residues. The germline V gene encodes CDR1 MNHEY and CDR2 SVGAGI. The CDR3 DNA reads TGTGCCAGCAGTTACGGCAGGGGGAGGTACGAGCAGTACTTC. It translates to CASSYGRGRYEQYF.

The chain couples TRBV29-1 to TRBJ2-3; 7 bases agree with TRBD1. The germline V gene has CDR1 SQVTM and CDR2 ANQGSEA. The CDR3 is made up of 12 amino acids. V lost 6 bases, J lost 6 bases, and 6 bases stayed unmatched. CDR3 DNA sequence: TGCAGCGTCTCCTCGACAGGGGATACGCAGTATTTT. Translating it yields CSVSSTGDTQYF.

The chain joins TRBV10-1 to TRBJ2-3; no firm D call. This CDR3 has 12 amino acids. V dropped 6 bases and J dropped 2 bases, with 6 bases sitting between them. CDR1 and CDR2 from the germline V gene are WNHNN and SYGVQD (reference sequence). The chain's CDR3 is CASSPNTDTQYF. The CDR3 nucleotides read TGCGCCAGCAGCCCCAACACAGATACGCAGTATTTT.

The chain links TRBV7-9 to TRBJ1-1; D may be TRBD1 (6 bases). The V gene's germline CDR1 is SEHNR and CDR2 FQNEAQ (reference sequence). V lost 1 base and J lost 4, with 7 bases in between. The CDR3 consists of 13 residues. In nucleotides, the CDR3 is TGTGCCAGCAGCTTAGGGGGGCCCACTGAAGCTTTCTTT. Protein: CASSLGGPTEAFF.

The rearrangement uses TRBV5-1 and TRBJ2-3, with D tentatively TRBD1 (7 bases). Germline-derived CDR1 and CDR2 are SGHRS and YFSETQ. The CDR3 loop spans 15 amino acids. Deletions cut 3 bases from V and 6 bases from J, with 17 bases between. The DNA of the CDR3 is TGCGCCAGCAGCTGGCTAGTGGGGGGACAGGATACGCAGTATTTT. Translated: CASSWLVGGQDTQYF.

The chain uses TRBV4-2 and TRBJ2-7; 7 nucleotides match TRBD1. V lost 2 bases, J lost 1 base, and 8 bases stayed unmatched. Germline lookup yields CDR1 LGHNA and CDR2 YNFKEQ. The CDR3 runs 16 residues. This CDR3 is CASSQITGVESYEQYF. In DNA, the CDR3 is TGTGCCAGCAGCCAAATTACAGGGGTAGAATCCTACGAGCAGTACTTC.

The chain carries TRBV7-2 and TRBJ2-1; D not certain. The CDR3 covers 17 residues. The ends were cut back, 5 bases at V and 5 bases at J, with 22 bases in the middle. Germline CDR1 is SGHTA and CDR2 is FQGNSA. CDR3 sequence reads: CASSATHSQNFNNEQFF. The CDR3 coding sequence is TGTGCCAGCAGCGCAACTCACTCCCAAAACTTTAACAATGAGCAGTTCTTC.

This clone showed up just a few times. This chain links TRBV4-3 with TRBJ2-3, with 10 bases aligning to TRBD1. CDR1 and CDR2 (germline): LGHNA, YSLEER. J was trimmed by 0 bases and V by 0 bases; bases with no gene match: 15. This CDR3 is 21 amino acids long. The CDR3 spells CASSQEPGTGALLVSTDTQYF. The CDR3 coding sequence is TGCGCCAGCAGCCAAGAGCCCGGGACAGGGGCCCTACTAGTAAGCACAGATACGCAGTATTTT.

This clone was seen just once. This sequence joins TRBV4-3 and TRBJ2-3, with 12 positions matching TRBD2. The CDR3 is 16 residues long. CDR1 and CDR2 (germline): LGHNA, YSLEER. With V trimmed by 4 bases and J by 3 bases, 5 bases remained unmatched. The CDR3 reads CASSRLAGGPTDTQYF. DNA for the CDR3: TGCGCCAGCAGCCGGCTAGCGGGGGGGCCAACAGATACGCAGTATTTT.

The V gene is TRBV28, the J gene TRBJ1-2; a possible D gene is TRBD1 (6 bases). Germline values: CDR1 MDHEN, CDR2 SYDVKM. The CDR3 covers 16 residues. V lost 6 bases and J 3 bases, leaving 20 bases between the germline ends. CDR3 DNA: TGTGCCAGCAGAAACCTTCTCGGGGGGCAGGACTATGGCTACACCTTC. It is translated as CASRNLLGGQDYGYTF.

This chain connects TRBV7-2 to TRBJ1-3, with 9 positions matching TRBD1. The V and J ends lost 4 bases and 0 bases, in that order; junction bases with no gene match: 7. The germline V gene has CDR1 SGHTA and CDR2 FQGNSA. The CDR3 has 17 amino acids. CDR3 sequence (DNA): TGTGCCAGCAGCTCCCGGACAGGGGTCCCCTCTGGAAACACCATATATTTT. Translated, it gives CASSSRTGVPSGNTIYF. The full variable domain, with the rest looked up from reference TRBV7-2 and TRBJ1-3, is GAGVSQSPSNKVTEKGKDVELRCDPISGHTALYWYRQSLGQGLEFLIYFQGNSAPDKSGLPSDRFSAERTGGSVSTLTIQRTQQEDSAVYLCASSSRTGVPSGNTIYFGEGSWLTVV.